This TCR beta chain was recovered during a study of blood T cells in healthy people across ages. CDR1 is LGHNA and CDR2 is YSLEER in the germline V gene. The J segment lost 6 bases and the V segment lost 0 bases, leaving 9 bases of the junction unmatched. This CDR3 has 17 residues. Donors ranged from roughly 6 to 90 years old and were healthy Caucasians in Russia. Whenever a sample was processed, at least 6.5 million PBMCs were isolated. Total RNA, at least 5.5 micrograms per sample, came from PBMCs. General study findings and limits: Higher diversity and more naive CD4+ cells were features of long-lived donors, compared to aged donors.

Regarding this clonotype: Its target is unknown.

With a J-beta primer mix and a sample-barcoded 5' primer, a second PCR ran about 7 to 12 cycles. TCRdb fed the 5' RACE reads into MiXCR, producing one record per CDR3 protein. The sample includes fewer than 2,000,000 distinct CDR3 sequences, about two fifths of them seen just once. Sequencing was carried out using blood. This chain uses TRBV4-3 with TRBJ1-4, with TRBD1 matching over 8 bases. This clonotype was sampled from a human donor in good health. The CDR3 loop reads CASSQDYRGQGYEKLFF. The CDR3, as DNA: TGCGCCAGCAGCCAAGATTACCGAGGACAGGGTTATGAAAAACTGTTTTTT.